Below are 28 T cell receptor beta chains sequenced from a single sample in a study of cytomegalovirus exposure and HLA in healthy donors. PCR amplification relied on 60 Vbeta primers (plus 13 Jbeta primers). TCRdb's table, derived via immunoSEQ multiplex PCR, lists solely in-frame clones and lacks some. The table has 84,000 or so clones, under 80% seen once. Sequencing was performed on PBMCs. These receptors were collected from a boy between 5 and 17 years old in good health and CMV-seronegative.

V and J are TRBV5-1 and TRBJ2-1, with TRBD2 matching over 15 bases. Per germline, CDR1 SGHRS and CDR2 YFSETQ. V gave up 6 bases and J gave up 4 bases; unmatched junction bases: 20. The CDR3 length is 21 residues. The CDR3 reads CASKEPKGGGLAGGPYNEQFF. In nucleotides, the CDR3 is TGCGCCAGCAAGGAGCCTAAGGGAGGAGGACTAGCGGGGGGGCCGTACAATGAGCAGTTCTTC.

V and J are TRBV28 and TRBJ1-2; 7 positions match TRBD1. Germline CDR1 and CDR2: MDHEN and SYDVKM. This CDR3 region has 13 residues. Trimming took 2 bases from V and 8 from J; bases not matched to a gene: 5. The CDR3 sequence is CASSLVQGEGYTF. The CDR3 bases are TGTGCCAGCAGTTTAGTGCAGGGGGAGGGCTACACCTTC.

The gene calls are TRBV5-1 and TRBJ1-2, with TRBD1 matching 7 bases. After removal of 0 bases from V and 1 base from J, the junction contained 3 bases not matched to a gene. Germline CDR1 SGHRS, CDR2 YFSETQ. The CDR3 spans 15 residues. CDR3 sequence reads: CASSLAGTVNYGYTF. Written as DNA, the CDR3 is TGCGCCAGCAGCTTGGCTGGGACAGTTAACTATGGCTACACCTTC.

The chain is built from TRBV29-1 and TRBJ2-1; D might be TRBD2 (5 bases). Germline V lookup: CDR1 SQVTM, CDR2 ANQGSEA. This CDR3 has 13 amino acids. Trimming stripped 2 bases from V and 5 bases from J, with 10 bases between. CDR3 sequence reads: CSVERGKNNEQFF. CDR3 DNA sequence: TGCAGCGTTGAAAGAGGGAAGAACAATGAGCAGTTCTTC.

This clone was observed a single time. The CDR3 DNA reads TGTGCCTGGAGTCAGGACAGGACCGATACGCAGTATTTT. This codes for CAWSQDRTDTQYF. This chain joins TRBV30 and TRBJ2-3; TRBD1 matches 7 bases. The CDR3 extends over 13 amino acids. Germline V gene sequence: CDR1 GTSNPN, CDR2 SVGIG (reference sequence). Trimming at V came to 2 bases and at J to 6 bases, leaving 5 bases not matched to a gene. Together with reference TRBV30 and TRBJ2-3, the CDR3 gives the full variable domain: SQTIHQWPATLVQPVGSPLSLECTVEGTSNPNLYWYRQAAGRGLQLLFYSVGIGQISSEVPQNLSASRPQDRQFILSSKKLLLSDSGFYLCAWSQDRTDTQYFGPGTRLTVL.

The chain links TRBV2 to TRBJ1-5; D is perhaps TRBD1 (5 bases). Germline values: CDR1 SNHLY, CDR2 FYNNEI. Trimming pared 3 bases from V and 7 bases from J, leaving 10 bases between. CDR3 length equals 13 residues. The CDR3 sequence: CASSDGGEQPQHF. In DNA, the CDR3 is TGTGCCAGCAGTGACGGGGGAGAGCAGCCCCAGCATTTT.

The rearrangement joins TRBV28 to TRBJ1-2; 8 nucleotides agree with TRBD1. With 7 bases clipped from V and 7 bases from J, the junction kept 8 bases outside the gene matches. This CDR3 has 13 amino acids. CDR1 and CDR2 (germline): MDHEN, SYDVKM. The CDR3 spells CASNSQGASGYTF. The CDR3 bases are TGTGCCAGCAATTCCCAGGGGGCGTCTGGCTACACCTTC.

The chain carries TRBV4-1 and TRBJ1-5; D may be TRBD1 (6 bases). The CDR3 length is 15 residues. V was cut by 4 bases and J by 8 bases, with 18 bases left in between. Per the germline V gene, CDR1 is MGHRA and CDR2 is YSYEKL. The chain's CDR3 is CASSRLQGPLEPQHF. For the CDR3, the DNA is TGCGCCAGCAGCCGATTACAGGGACCGTTGGAGCCCCAGCATTTT.

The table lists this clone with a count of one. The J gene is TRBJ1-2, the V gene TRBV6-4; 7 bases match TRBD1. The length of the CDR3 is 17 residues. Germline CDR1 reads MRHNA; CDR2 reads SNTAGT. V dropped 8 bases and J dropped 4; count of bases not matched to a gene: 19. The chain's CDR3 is CASGSQPPGQLVYGYTF. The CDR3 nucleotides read TGTGCCAGCGGGTCCCAACCTCCGGGACAGCTGGTCTATGGCTACACCTTC.

The CDR3 reads CASSRDSTVEAFF. The CDR3 DNA sequence: TGCGCCAGCAGCCGGGACAGTACTGTTGAAGCTTTCTTT. The rearrangement uses TRBV4-3 and TRBJ1-1; TRBD1 matches at 7 bases. Trimming cost V 4 bases and J 7 bases; bases outside gene matches: 6. Germline V lookup: CDR1 LGHNA, CDR2 YSLEER. This CDR3 region has 13 residues.

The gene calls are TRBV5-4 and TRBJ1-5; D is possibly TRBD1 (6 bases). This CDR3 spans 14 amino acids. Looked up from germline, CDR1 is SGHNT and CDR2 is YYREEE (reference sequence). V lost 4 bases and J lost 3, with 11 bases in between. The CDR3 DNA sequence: TGTGCCAGCAGCCTACAGGGAGCCAATCAGCCCCAGCATTTT. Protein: CASSLQGANQPQHF.

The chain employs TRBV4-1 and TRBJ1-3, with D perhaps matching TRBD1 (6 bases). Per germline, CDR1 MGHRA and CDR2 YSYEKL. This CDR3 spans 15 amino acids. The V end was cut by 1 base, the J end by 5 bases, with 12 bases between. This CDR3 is CASSQGGGRRNTIYF. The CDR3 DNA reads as TGCGCCAGCAGCCAAGGGGGGGGCCGTCGAAACACCATATATTTT.

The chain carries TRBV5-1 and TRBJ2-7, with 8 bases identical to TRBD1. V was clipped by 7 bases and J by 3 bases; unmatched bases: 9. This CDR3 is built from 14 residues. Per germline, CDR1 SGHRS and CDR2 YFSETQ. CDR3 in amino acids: CASVSGTGLYEQYF. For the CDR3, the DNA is TGCGCCAGCGTCTCCGGGACAGGACTCTACGAGCAGTACTTC.

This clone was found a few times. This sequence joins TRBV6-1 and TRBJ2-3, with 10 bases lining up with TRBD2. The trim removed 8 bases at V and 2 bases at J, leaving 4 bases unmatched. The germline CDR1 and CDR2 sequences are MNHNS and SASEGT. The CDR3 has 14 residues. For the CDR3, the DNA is TGTGCCAGCGGGACTAGCGCCCTCACAGATACGCAGTATTTT. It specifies CASGTSALTDTQYF.

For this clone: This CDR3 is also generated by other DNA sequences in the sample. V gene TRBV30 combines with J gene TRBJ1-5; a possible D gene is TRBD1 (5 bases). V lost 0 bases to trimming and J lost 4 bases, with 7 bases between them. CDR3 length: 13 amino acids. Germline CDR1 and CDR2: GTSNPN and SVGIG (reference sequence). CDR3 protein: CAWSVQGNQPQHF. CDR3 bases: TGTGCCTGGAGTGTCCAGGGAAATCAGCCCCAGCATTTT.

This CDR3 is CASSLALAGSEQYF. The CDR3, as DNA: TGTGCCAGCAGCTTAGCCCTAGCGGGAAGTGAGCAGTACTTC. V is TRBV7-2 and J is TRBJ2-7, with TRBD2 identical over 9 bases. The germline CDR1 and CDR2 sequences are SGHTA and FQGNSA. V lost 0 bases, J lost 7 bases, and 4 bases stayed unmatched. The CDR3 sequence is 14 residues long.

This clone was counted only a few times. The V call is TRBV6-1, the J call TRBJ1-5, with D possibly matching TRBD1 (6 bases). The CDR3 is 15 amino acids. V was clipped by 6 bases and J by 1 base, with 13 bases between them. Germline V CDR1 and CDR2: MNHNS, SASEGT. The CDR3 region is CASRGGRTSNQPQHF. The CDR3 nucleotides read TGTGCCAGCAGAGGGGGACGGACAAGCAATCAGCCCCAGCATTTT.

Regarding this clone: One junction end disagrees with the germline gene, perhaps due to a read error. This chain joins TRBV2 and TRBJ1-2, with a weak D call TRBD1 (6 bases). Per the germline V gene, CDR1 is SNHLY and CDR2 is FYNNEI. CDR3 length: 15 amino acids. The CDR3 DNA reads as TGTGCCAGCAGGGAAGATAGGACAGACGTCTATGGCTACACCTTC. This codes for CASREDRTDVYGYTF. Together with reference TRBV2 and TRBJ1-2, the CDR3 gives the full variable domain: EPEVTQTPSHQVTQMGQEVILRCVPISNHLYFYWYRQILGQKVEFLVSFYNNEISEKSEIFDDQFSVERPDGSNFTLKIRSTKLEDSAMYFCASREDRTDVYGYTFGSGTRLTVV.

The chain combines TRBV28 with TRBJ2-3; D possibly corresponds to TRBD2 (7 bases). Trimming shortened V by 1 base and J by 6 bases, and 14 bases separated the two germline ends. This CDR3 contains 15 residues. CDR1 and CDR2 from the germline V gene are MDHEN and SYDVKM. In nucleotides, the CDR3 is TGTGCCAGCAGTTTATTCCAGGGAGGGGGGGATACGCAGTATTTT. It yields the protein CASSLFQGGGDTQYF.

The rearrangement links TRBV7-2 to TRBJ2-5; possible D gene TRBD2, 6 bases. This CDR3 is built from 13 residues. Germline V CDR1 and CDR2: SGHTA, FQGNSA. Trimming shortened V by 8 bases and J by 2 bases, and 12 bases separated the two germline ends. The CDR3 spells CASRPGAQETQYF. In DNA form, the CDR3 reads TGTGCCAGCCGCCCGGGAGCGCAAGAGACCCAGTACTTC.

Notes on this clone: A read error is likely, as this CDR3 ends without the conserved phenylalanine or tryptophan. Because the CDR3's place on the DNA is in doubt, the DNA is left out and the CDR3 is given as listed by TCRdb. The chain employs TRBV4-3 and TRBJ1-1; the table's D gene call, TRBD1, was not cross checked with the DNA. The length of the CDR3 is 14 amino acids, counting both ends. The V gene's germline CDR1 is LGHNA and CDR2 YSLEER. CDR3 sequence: CASSQTSDRGSMRI.

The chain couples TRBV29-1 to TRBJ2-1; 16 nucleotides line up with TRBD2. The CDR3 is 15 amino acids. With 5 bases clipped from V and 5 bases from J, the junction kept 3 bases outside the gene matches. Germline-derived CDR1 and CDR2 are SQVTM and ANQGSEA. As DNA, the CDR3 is TGCAGCGTTAAAGGGACTAGCGGGAGGGACAATGAGCAGTTCTTC. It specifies CSVKGTSGRDNEQFF.

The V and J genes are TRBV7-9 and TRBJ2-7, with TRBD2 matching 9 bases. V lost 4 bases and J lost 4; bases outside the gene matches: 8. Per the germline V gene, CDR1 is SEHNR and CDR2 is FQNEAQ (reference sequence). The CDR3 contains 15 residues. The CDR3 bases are TGTGCCAGCAGCTCCGCGGGGGGGCCGTTGTACGAGCAGTACTTC. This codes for CASSSAGGPLYEQYF.

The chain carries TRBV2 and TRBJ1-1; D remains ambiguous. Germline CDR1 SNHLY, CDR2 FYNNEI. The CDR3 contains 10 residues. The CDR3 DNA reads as TGTGCAACGCGGAACACTGAAGCTTTCTTT. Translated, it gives CATRNTEAFF.

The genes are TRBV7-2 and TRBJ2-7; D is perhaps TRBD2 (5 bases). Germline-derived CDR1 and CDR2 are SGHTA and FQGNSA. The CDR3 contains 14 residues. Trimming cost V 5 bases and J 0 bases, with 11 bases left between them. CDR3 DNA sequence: TGTGCCAGCAGCATACTAGTCAGCTCCTACGAGCAGTACTTC. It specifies CASSILVSSYEQYF.

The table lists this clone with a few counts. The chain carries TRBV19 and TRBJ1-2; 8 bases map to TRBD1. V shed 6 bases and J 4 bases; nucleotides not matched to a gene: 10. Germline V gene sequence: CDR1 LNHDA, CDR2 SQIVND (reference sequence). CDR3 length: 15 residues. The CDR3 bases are TGTGCCAGTAGCCTATCCCCGGACAGGGTCTATGGCTACACCTTC. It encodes CASSLSPDRVYGYTF.

CDR3 sequence (DNA): TGTGCCAGCAGGGACAGGGAAAGTTCACCCCTCCACTTT. Amino acid sequence: CASRDRESSPLHF. The V gene is TRBV25-1, the J gene TRBJ1-6; 8 nucleotides line up with TRBD1. Germline values: CDR1 MGHDK, CDR2 SYGVNS. This CDR3 comprises 13 residues. V was pared by 6 bases and J by 9 bases, with 4 bases of the junction left unmatched.

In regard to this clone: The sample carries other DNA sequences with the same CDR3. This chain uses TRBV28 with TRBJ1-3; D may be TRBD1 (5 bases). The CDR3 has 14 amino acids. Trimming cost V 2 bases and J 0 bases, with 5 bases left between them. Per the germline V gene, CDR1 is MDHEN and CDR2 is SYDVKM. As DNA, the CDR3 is TGTGCCAGCAGTTTAAGGGGCTCTGGAAACACCATATATTTT. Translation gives CASSLRGSGNTIYF.